The sequence of this T cell receptor beta chain was determined in a study of blood T cell repertoires in COVID-19. Study members were between roughly 18 and 100 years old and lived in 24 US regions. Donors were grouped by their self-reported clinical history. Data came from immunoSEQ multiplex PCR; TCRdb stores just in-frame clones and leaves some out. The sample yields fewer than 250,000 clones, more than 75% seen once. Germline V gene lookup returns CDR1 LNHNV and CDR2 YYDKDF (reference sequence). CDR3 length: 16 residues. The junction had 6 bases not matched to a gene; V was cut back by 1 base and J by 1 base.

The source of this sequence is a woman aged 35 to 49 with acute COVID-19. Sequences were obtained from PBMCs or T cells enriched from blood (not recorded which). The chain is built from TRBV15 and TRBJ1-1; 7 nucleotides align to TRBD1. CDR3 amino acids: CATSRGLGTANTEAFF. The CDR3 DNA is TGTGCCACCAGCAGAGGACTTGGGACAGCGAACACTGAAGCTTTCTTT.